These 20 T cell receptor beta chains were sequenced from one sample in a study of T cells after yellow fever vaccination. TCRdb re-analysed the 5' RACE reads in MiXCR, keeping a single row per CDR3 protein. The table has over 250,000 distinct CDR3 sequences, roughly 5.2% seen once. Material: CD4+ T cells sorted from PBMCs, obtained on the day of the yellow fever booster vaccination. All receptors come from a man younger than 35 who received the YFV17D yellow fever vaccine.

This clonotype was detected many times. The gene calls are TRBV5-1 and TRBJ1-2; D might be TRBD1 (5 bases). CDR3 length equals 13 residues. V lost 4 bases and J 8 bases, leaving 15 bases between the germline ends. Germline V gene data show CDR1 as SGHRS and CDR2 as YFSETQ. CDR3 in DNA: TGCGCCAGCAGCGAAGGGGTAACGGAGGGCTACACCTTC. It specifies CASSEGVTEGYTF.

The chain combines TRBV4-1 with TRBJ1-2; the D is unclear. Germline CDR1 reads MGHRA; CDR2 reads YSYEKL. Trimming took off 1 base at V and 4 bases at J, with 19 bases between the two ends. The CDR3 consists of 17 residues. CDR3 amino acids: CASSQAPDTEAAYGYTF. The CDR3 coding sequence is TGCGCCAGCAGCCAAGCCCCTGACACCGAGGCCGCCTATGGCTACACCTTC.

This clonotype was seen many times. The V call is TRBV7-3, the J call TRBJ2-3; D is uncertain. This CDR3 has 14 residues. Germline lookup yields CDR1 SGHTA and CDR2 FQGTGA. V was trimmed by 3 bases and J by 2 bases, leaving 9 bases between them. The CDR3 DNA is TGTGCCAGCAGCTTGGAAGGGAACACAGATACGCAGTATTTT. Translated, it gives CASSLEGNTDTQYF.

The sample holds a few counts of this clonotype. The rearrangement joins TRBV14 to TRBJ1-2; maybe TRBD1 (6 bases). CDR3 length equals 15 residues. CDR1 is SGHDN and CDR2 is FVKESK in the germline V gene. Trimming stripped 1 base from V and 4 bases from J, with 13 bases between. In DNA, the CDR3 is TGTGCCAGCAGCCAAGCTCAGGACAGAAGCTATGGCTACACCTTC. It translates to CASSQAQDRSYGYTF. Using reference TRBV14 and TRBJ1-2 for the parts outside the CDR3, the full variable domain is EAGVTQFPSHSVIEKGQTVTLRCDPISGHDNLYWYRRVMGKEIKFLLHFVKESKQDESGMPNNRFLAERTGGTYSTLKVQPAELEDSGVYFCASSQAQDRSYGYTFGSGTRLTVV.

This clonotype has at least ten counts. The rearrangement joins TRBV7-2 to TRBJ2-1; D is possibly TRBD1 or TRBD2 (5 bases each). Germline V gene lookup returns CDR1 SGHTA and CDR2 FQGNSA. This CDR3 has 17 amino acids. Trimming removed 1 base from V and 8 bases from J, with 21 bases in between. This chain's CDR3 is CASSLVRGRVGLYEQFF. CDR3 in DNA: TGTGCCAGCAGCTTAGTTCGGGGCCGGGTGGGGCTCTATGAGCAGTTCTTC.

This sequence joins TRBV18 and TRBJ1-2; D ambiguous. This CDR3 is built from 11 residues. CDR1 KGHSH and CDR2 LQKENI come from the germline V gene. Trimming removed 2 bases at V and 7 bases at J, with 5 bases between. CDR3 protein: CASSPGSGYTF. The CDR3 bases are TGTGCCAGCTCACCAGGGTCTGGCTACACCTTC.

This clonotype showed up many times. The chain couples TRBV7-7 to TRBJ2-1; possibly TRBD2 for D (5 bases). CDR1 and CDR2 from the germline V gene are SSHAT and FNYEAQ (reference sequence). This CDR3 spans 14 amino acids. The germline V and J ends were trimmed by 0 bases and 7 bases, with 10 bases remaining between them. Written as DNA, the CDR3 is TGTGCCAGCAGCTTAGCCACTAGTTTTAATGAGCAGTTCTTC. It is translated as CASSLATSFNEQFF. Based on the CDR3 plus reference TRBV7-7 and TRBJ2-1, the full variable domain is GAGVSQSPRYKVTKRGQDVTLRCDPISSHATLYWYQQALGQGPEFLTYFNYEAQPDKSGLPSDRFSAERPEGSISTLTIQRTEQRDSAMYRCASSLATSFNEQFFGPGTRLTVL.

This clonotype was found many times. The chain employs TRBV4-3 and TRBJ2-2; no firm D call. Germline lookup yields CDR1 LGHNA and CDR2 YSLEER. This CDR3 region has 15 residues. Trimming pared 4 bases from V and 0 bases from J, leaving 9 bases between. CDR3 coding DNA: TGCGCCAGCAGCCTGTCAAGAGCGAACACCGGGGAGCTGTTTTTT. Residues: CASSLSRANTGELFF.

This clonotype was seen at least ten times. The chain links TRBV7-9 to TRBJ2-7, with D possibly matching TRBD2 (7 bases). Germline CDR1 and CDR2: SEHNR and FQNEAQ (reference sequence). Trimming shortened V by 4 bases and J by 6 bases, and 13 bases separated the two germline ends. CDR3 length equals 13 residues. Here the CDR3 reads CASSSQGGVEQYF. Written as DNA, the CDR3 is TGTGCCAGCAGCTCCCAAGGGGGGGTCGAGCAGTACTTC.

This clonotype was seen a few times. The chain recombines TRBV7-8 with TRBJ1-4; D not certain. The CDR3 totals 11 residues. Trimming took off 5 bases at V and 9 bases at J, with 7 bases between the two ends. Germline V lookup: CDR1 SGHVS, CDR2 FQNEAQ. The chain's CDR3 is CASSGRKKLFF. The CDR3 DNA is TGTGCCAGCAGCGGCAGGAAAAAACTGTTTTTT.

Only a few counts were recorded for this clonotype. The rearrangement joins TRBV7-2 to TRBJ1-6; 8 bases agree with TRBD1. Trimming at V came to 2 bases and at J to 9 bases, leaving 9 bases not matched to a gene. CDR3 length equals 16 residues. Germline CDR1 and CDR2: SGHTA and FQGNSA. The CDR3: CASSLHPTGAGSPLHF. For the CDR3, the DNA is TGTGCCAGCAGCTTACACCCGACAGGGGCAGGTTCACCCCTCCACTTT.

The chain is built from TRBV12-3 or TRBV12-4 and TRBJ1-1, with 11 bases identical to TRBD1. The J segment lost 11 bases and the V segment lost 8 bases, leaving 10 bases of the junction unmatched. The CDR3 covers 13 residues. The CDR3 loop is CASGLRDRGDAFF. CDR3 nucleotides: TGTGCCAGCGGCCTCCGGGACAGGGGGGACGCTTTCTTT.

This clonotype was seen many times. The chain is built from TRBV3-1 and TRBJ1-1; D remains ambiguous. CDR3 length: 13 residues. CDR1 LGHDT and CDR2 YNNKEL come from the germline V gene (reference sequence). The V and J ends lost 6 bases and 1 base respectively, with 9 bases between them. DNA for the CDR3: TGTGCCAGCAGTGTTACTGAGAACACTGAAGCTTTCTTT. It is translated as CASSVTENTEAFF.

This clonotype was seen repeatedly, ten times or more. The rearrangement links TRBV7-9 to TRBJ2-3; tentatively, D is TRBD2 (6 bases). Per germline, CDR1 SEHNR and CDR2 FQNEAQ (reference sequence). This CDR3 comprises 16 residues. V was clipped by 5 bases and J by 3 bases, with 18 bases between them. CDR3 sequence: CASSPGDFRLTDTQYF. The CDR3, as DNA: TGTGCCAGCAGCCCGGGGGACTTCCGTTTAACAGATACGCAGTATTTT.

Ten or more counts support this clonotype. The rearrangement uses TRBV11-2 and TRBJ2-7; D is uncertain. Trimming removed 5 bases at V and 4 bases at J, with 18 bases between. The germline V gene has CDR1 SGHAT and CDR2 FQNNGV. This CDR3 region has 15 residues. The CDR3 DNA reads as TGTGCCAGCAGCCCCGGGCTCCGGGCACCATACGAGCAGTACGTC. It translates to CASSPGLRAPYEQYV.

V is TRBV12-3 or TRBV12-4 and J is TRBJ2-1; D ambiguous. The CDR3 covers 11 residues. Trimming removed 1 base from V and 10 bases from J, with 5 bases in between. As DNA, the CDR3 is TGTGCCAGCAGTTTAGGGAAGGAGCAGTTCTTC. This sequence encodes CASSLGKEQFF.

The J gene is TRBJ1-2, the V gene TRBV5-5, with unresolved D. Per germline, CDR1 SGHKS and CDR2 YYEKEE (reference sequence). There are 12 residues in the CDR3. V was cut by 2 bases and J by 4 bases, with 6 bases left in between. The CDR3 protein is CASSFNPYGYTF. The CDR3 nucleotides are TGTGCCAGCAGCTTTAACCCCTATGGCTACACCTTC.

The CDR3 region has the DNA TGCGCCAGCAGCCAAGACGGCAGGGAGCGTCAGCCCCAGCATTTT. Its translation: CASSQDGRERQPQHF. This chain connects TRBV4-1 to TRBJ1-5; D is possibly TRBD1 (5 bases). This CDR3 region has 15 residues. Trimming took 0 bases from V and 6 from J, leaving 12 bases between them. The germline CDR1 and CDR2 sequences are MGHRA and YSYEKL.

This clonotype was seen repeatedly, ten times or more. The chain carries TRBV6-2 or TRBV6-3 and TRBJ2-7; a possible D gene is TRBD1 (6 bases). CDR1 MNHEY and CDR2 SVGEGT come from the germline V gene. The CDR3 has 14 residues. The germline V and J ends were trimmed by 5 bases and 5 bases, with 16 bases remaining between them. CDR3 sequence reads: CASSPGHSADEQYF. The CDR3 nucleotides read TGTGCCAGCAGTCCGGGACACTCAGCTGACGAGCAGTACTTC.

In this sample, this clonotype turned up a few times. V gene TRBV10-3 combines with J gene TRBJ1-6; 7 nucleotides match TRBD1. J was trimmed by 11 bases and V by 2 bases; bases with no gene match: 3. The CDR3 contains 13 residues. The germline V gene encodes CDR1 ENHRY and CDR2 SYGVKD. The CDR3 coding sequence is TGTGCCATCAGTGAGCCCGGGACAGCACCCCTCCACTTT. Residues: CAISEPGTAPLHF.